The rows below give T cell receptor beta chains drawn from one sample of a study of shared clonotypes between healthy human individuals. Using immunoSEQ multiplex PCR, the repertoire was profiled, and TCRdb retains in-frame clones only, with some absent. The table lists about 92,000 clones, 60% to 70% of them singletons. The sample consisted of memory CD8+ T cells sorted from blood. These receptors all stem from a man aged 25 to 45 in good health. Both conserved end residues are part of each CDR3. A D gene is named only where the DNA matches it firmly. Some rows mark clone size as missing; the rest say once, few, many or name a class of expanded clone.

V gene: TRBV7-6; D gene: .; clone size: .; J gene: TRBJ1-4; CDR3 DNA: TGTGCCAGCAGTCCGTGTGAAGGGGGGTGCGAAAAACTGTTTTTT; CDR3 protein: CASSPCEGGCEKLFF
V gene: TRBV15; D gene: .; clone size: .; J gene: TRBJ2-7; CDR3 DNA: TGTGCCACCAGCTCCCAGGGGCACACAGCCTACGAGCAGTACTTC; CDR3 protein: CATSSQGHTAYEQYF
V gene: TRBV19; D gene: .; clone size: few; J gene: TRBJ2-7; CDR3 DNA: TGTGCCAGTAGTATAGGGTCCTACGAGCAGTACTTC; CDR3 protein: CASSIGSYEQYF
V gene: TRBV6-4; D gene: TRBD2; clone size: .; J gene: TRBJ2-1; CDR3 DNA: TGTGCCAGCAGTGAGACTAGCGGGAGCCCTAATGAGCAGTTCTTC; CDR3 protein: CASSETSGSPNEQFF
V gene: TRBV27; D gene: TRBD2; clone size: .; J gene: TRBJ2-5; CDR3 DNA: TGTGCCAGCAGTTCCCAGCGGGAGCAGGAGACCCAGTACTTC; CDR3 protein: CASSSQREQETQYF
V gene: TRBV28; D gene: .; clone size: .; J gene: TRBJ2-5; CDR3 DNA: TGTGCCAGCAGTTACCCGCCGGGGAGAGAAGAGACCCAGTACTTC; CDR3 protein: CASSYPPGREETQYF
V gene: TRBV7-2; D gene: TRBD2; clone size: .; J gene: TRBJ2-7; CDR3 DNA: TGTGCCAGCAGCCAAAGTCTCGGGGGGAGGGTTTACGAGCAGTACTTC; CDR3 protein: CASSQSLGGRVYEQYF
V gene: TRBV7-6; D gene: .; clone size: .; J gene: TRBJ1-1; CDR3 DNA: TGTGCCAGCAGCTTAGCCTCCTCGACTGAAGCTTTCTTT; CDR3 protein: CASSLASSTEAFF
V gene: TRBV13; D gene: TRBD1; clone size: .; J gene: TRBJ2-3; CDR3 DNA: TGTGCCAGCTACGGACAGGGGCGGGAGAGAACAGATACGCAGTATTTT; CDR3 protein: CASYGQGRERTDTQYF
V gene: TRBV6-6; D gene: .; clone size: .; J gene: TRBJ2-7; CDR3 DNA: TGTGCCAGCAGTTACAGGTTGCTGGGCTGGGGCGAGCAGTACTTC; CDR3 protein: CASSYRLLGWGEQYF
V gene: TRBV7-8; D gene: .; clone size: few; J gene: TRBJ2-1; CDR3 DNA: TGTGCCAGCAGCGGGGGGCCCAGCTCCTACAATGAGCAGTTCTTC; CDR3 protein: CASSGGPSSYNEQFF
V gene: TRBV7-9; D gene: TRBD2; clone size: .; J gene: TRBJ2-3; CDR3 DNA: TGTGCCAGCAGCGCCGGACTAGCGGGAGTTGATACGCAGTATTTT; CDR3 protein: CASSAGLAGVDTQYF
V gene: TRBV7-8; D gene: TRBD1; clone size: .; J gene: TRBJ1-4; CDR3 DNA: TGTGCCAGTAGCGGGACAGCAACTAATGAAAAACTGTTTTTT; CDR3 protein: CASSGTATNEKLFF
V gene: TRBV28; D gene: .; clone size: .; J gene: TRBJ2-7; CDR3 DNA: TGTGCCAGCAGCCAACAAGGAGGTTACTACGAGCAGTACTTC; CDR3 protein: CASSQQGGYYEQYF
V gene: TRBV7-2; D gene: .; clone size: .; J gene: TRBJ1-5; CDR3 DNA: TGTGCCAGCAGCCCCCCGGAAAGCAATCAGCCCCAGCATTTT; CDR3 protein: CASSPPESNQPQHF
V gene: TRBV4-1; D gene: TRBD2; clone size: .; J gene: TRBJ2-1; CDR3 DNA: TGCGCCAGCAGCCAGATCTTAGCGGGGAAGAGCTCCTACAATGAGCAGTTCTTC; CDR3 protein: CASSQILAGKSSYNEQFF
V gene: TRBV19; D gene: .; clone size: .; J gene: TRBJ1-1; CDR3 DNA: TGTGCCAGTAGTAATCAGCGTTGTGGGGATACCCCCGATGCTTTCTTT; CDR3 protein: CASSNQRCGDTPDAFF
V gene: TRBV7-3; D gene: .; clone size: .; J gene: TRBJ2-3; CDR3 DNA: TGTGCCAGCAGCTTAACCGGGGGTCCAGATACGCAGTATTTT; CDR3 protein: CASSLTGGPDTQYF
V gene: TRBV21-1; D gene: .; clone size: .; J gene: TRBJ1-2; CDR3 DNA: TGTGCCAGCAGCAAAGATGCTACTCGGACAGTCTATGGCTACACCTTC; CDR3 protein: CASSKDATRTVYGYTF
V gene: TRBV6-1; D gene: TRBD1; clone size: .; J gene: TRBJ2-1; CDR3 DNA: TGTGCCAGCAGCGACAGGGTTGGCTCCTACAATGAGCAGTTCTTC; CDR3 protein: CASSDRVGSYNEQFF
V gene: TRBV7-9; D gene: .; clone size: .; J gene: TRBJ2-1; CDR3 DNA: TGTGCCAGCAGCGCACTTAGCGGTGAAGACCCGAGCTCCTACAATGAGCAGTTCTTC; CDR3 protein: CASSALSGEDPSSYNEQFF
V gene: TRBV7-8; D gene: .; clone size: .; J gene: TRBJ2-3; CDR3 DNA: TGTGCCAGCAGCTTAGTGGCGGGATACACAGATACGCAGTATTTT; CDR3 protein: CASSLVAGYTDTQYF
V gene: TRBV5-1; D gene: .; clone size: .; J gene: TRBJ2-1; CDR3 DNA: TGCGCCAGCAGCCGTCCCGAACAGGAATACAATGAGCAGTTCTTC; CDR3 protein: CASSRPEQEYNEQFF
V gene: TRBV28; D gene: .; clone size: .; J gene: TRBJ2-1; CDR3 DNA: TGTGCCAGCAGTATAGCGGTTGGCTTGTTCTTC; CDR3 protein: CASSIAVGLFF
V gene: TRBV5-1; D gene: .; clone size: few; J gene: TRBJ2-5; CDR3 DNA: TGCGCCAGCAGATCACTTCCACAAGAGACCCAGTACTTC; CDR3 protein: CASRSLPQETQYF
V gene: TRBV12-5; D gene: .; clone size: .; J gene: TRBJ2-1; CDR3 DNA: TGTGCTAGTGGTTTGGGGGTCTACAATGAGCAGTTCTTC; CDR3 protein: CASGLGVYNEQFF
V gene: TRBV11-2; D gene: .; clone size: .; J gene: TRBJ1-5; CDR3 DNA: TGTGCCAGCAGCCCCCCGGAAAGCAATCAGCCCCAGCATTTT; CDR3 protein: CASSPPESNQPQHF
V gene: TRBV28; D gene: TRBD1; clone size: .; J gene: TRBJ2-7; CDR3 DNA: TGTGCCAGCAGCTTCAGGGACAGGTGGTACGAGCAGTACTTC; CDR3 protein: CASSFRDRWYEQYF
V gene: TRBV7-2; D gene: TRBD2; clone size: .; J gene: TRBJ2-5; CDR3 DNA: TGTGCCAGCAGCTTAACCGGGACTAGCGGATGGGAGACCCAGTACTTC; CDR3 protein: CASSLTGTSGWETQYF
V gene: TRBV18; D gene: .; clone size: .; J gene: TRBJ1-5; CDR3 DNA: TGTGCCAGCTCGCGGCGGGGGGCTGGAGATCAGCCCCAGCATTTT; CDR3 protein: CASSRRGAGDQPQHF
V gene: TRBV5-1; D gene: .; clone size: once; J gene: TRBJ1-1; CDR3 DNA: TGCGCCAGCAGCTTTAATAGGGGCACTGAAGCTTTCTTT; CDR3 protein: CASSFNRGTEAFF
V gene: TRBV27; D gene: .; clone size: .; J gene: TRBJ2-7; CDR3 DNA: TGTGCCAGCAGTTATAGGGACGGAACCTACGAGCAGTACTTC; CDR3 protein: CASSYRDGTYEQYF
V gene: TRBV28; D gene: .; clone size: .; J gene: TRBJ2-7; CDR3 DNA: TGTGCCAGCACCATAGGAGCTGGGGTAACCTACGAGCAGTACTTC; CDR3 protein: CASTIGAGVTYEQYF
V gene: TRBV29-1; D gene: TRBD1; clone size: .; J gene: TRBJ1-2; CDR3 DNA: TGCAGCATAGACAGGGTGGGTACCGACTATGGCTACACCTTC; CDR3 protein: CSIDRVGTDYGYTF
V gene: TRBV5-1; D gene: .; clone size: .; J gene: TRBJ1-5; CDR3 DNA: TGCGCCAGCAGCGTGGACAGCCTAAGCAATCAGCCCCAGCATTTT; CDR3 protein: CASSVDSLSNQPQHF
V gene: TRBV4-3; D gene: .; clone size: .; J gene: TRBJ2-7; CDR3 DNA: TGCGCCAGCAGCCAAGAGGCCAGGGGAGGGTCCTACGAGCAGTACTTC; CDR3 protein: CASSQEARGGSYEQYF
V gene: TRBV25-1; D gene: TRBD1; clone size: .; J gene: TRBJ1-5; CDR3 DNA: TGTGCCAGCAGCGAACACGACAGGGACGATCAGCCCCAGCATTTT; CDR3 protein: CASSEHDRDDQPQHF